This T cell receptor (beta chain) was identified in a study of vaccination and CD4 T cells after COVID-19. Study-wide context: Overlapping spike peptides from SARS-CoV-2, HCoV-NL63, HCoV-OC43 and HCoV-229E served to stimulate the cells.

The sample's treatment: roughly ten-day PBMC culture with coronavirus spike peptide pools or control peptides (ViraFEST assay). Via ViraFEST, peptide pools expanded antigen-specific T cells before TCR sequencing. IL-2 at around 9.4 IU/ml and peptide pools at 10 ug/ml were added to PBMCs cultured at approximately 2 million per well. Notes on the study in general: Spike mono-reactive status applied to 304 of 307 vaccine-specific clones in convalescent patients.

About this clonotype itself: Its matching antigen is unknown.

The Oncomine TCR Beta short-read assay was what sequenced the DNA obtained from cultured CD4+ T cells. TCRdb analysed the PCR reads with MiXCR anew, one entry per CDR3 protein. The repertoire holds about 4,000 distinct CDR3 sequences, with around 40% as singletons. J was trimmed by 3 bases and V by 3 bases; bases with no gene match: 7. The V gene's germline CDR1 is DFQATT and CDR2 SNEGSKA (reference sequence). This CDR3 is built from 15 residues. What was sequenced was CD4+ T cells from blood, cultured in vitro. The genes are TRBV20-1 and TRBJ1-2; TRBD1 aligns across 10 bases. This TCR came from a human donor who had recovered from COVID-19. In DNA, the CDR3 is TGCAGTGCTAGCTCCCCGACAGGGGGCGACTATGGCTACACCTTC. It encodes CSASSPTGGDYGYTF.